These 22 T cell receptor beta chains originate from one sample sequenced in a study of regulatory T cells in long-lasting Graves disease. In building TCR beta libraries, iRepertoire HTBI primers were used together with Arm-PCR of CDR3 regions. TCRdb reprocessed the multiplex PCR reads with MiXCR, giving one entry per CDR3 protein. The data contain a few hundred thousand distinct CDR3 sequences, around 13% of them singletons. The time point denotes: newly diagnosed GD, antithyroid drugs for less than 3 months. Scientists built the TCR library using RNA that was extracted from PBMCs. These data were likewise used in another study, on T cells in Graves' hyperthyroidism and ophthalmopathy.

This material consisted of peripheral blood mononuclear cells (PBMCs), taken at new diagnosis, from a patient treated with antithyroid drugs. The origin of the receptors is a woman aged 50 to 65 with Graves disease.

At least ten counts were recorded for this clonotype. The J gene is TRBJ1-2, the V gene TRBV5-1; a weak D match, TRBD1 (6 bases). CDR3 size: 15 residues. Germline V lookup: CDR1 SGHRS, CDR2 YFSETQ. Trimming took off 0 bases at V and 3 bases at J, with 12 bases between the two ends. CDR3 sequence (DNA): TGCGCCAGCAGCTTGGCCCCGGACAGCTACTATGGCTACACCTTC. It translates to CASSLAPDSYYGYTF.

This clonotype was recorded many times. The V and J genes are TRBV10-3 and TRBJ2-1; D is possibly TRBD2 (5 bases). The germline V and J ends were trimmed by 10 bases and 4 bases, with 23 bases remaining between them. The CDR3 is 16 amino acids. Per the germline V gene, CDR1 is ENHRY and CDR2 is SYGVKD. The DNA for the CDR3 is TGTGCCACCATGTTTACCGGGATCCCAGGTTACAATGAGCAGTTCTTC. It codes for CATMFTGIPGYNEQFF.

The chain is built from TRBV6-1 and TRBJ2-4; TRBD1 aligns across 10 bases. Germline CDR1 and CDR2: MNHNS and SASEGT. V trimming: 5 bases; J trimming: 8 bases; junction bases outside the gene matches: 12. The CDR3 covers 16 residues. This chain's CDR3 is CASSHHRTGGKDIQYF. The CDR3 DNA is TGTGCCAGCAGTCACCACCGGACAGGGGGAAAGGACATTCAGTACTTC.

This clonotype showed up many times. This sequence joins TRBV13 and TRBJ2-1; a weak D match, TRBD2 (6 bases). Germline lookup yields CDR1 PRHDT and CDR2 FYEKMQ (reference sequence). This CDR3 has 13 amino acids. The ends were cut back, 5 bases at V and 10 bases at J, with 15 bases in the middle. CDR3 protein: CASSPPGGREQFF. CDR3 DNA: TGTGCCAGCAGCCCGCCCGGGGGTCGGGAGCAGTTCTTC.

With regard to this clonotype: At one end the junction does not follow the germline gene, possibly because of a read error. The chain employs TRBV5-1 and TRBJ2-7, with a weak D call TRBD2 (5 bases). The CDR3 totals 13 residues. Per the germline V gene, CDR1 is SGHRS and CDR2 is YFSETQ. The CDR3 here is CASSDSDACELYF. CDR3 sequence (DNA): TGCGCCAGCAGCGATAGCGATGCCTGCGAGCTGTACTTC.

This clonotype was detected many times. The gene calls are TRBV6-5 and TRBJ2-5, with TRBD2 identical over 11 bases. Germline assignment: CDR1 MNHEY and CDR2 SVGAGI. CDR3 length: 21 amino acids. The junction had 21 bases not matched to a gene; V was cut back by 1 base and J by 5 bases. The CDR3 reads CASSYFPPTTSGSSERETQYF. DNA of the CDR3: TGTGCCAGCAGTTACTTTCCCCCCACTACTAGCGGGAGTTCGGAGCGGGAGACCCAGTACTTC.

This clonotype was seen at least ten times. CDR3 DNA: TGCAGTGCTAGAGCCCAGATCCAAGTGGGGTTCTCCTACAATGAGCAGTTCTTC. This codes for CSARAQIQVGFSYNEQFF. The J gene is TRBJ2-1, the V gene TRBV20-1; D is undetermined. This CDR3 is built from 18 residues. Germline-derived CDR1 and CDR2 are DFQATT and SNEGSKA (reference sequence). The germline V and J ends were trimmed by 1 base and 0 bases, with 19 bases remaining between them.

This clonotype was seen a handful of times. The genes are TRBV6-2 or TRBV6-3 and TRBJ2-4, with D hard to call. V lost 5 bases and J lost 1, with 12 bases in between. Germline V gene data show CDR1 as MNHEY and CDR2 as SVGEGT. The CDR3 contains 15 residues. CDR3 residues: CASSLPVGAKNIQYF. The CDR3 nucleotides are TGTGCCAGCAGTCTCCCGGTGGGGGCCAAAAACATTCAGTACTTC.

The V gene is TRBV7-3, the J gene TRBJ2-1; possibly TRBD2 for D (5 bases). The germline V gene has CDR1 SGHTA and CDR2 FQGTGA. CDR3 length equals 15 residues. Trimming took off 3 bases at V and 5 bases at J, with 14 bases between the two ends. The CDR3 region is CASSLAGGRNNEQFF. DNA of the CDR3: TGTGCCAGCAGCTTGGCCGGAGGACGGAACAATGAGCAGTTCTTC.

This clonotype was detected many times. The rearrangement uses TRBV3-1 and TRBJ1-5; D possibly corresponds to TRBD1 (5 bases). Germline CDR1 LGHDT, CDR2 YNNKEL (reference sequence). CDR3 length: 13 amino acids. V was clipped by 3 bases and J by 6 bases, with 9 bases between them. CDR3 bases: TGTGCCAGCAGCCAGGAGGGGAGTCAGCCCCAGCATTTT. Translated, it gives CASSQEGSQPQHF.

This clonotype was counted at least ten times. CDR3 sequence reads: CASSFILAGSTDTQYF. CDR3 DNA sequence: TGTGCCAGCAGCTTCATCCTAGCGGGATCCACAGATACGCAGTATTTT. The chain carries TRBV7-9 and TRBJ2-3; 9 bases match TRBD2. Germline loops: CDR1 SEHNR, CDR2 FQNEAQ (reference sequence). The CDR3 has 16 residues. The junction had 6 bases not matched to a gene; V was cut back by 3 bases and J by 2 bases.

The rearrangement uses TRBV4-1 and TRBJ1-5; 7 bases agree with TRBD1. The germline CDR1 and CDR2 sequences are MGHRA and YSYEKL. The CDR3 length is 15 residues. V was pared by 7 bases and J by 5 bases, with 11 bases of the junction left unmatched. CDR3 in amino acids: CASIREGGPDQPQHF. Here the CDR3 DNA reads TGCGCCAGCATCCGCGAAGGGGGCCCCGATCAGCCCCAGCATTTT.

This clonotype was detected a few times. The chain uses TRBV27 and TRBJ2-7, with D perhaps matching TRBD1 (5 bases). V dropped 6 bases and J dropped 3 bases, with 18 bases sitting between them. Germline loops: CDR1 MNHEY, CDR2 SMNVEV (reference sequence). The CDR3 is 15 amino acids. CDR3 residues: CASSPNQGSFYEQYF. DNA of the CDR3: TGTGCCAGCAGCCCAAACCAGGGTAGCTTCTACGAGCAGTACTTC.

This clonotype was recorded many times. An end of the junction does not agree with germline; a read error may underlie this. V usage is TRBV5-1 and J usage is TRBJ2-7, with unresolved D. The CDR3 extends over 15 amino acids. Germline-derived CDR1 and CDR2 are SGHRS and YFSETQ. The CDR3 loop is CASSLVSGEGYEQYF. The CDR3 DNA reads as TGTGCCAGCAGCTTAGTTTCTGGGGAAGGTTACGAGCAGTACTTC.

This clonotype was observed at least ten times. The chain employs TRBV6-2 or TRBV6-3 and TRBJ1-2; D unclear. V lost 1 base, J lost 4 bases, and 10 bases lay in between. The CDR3 runs to 14 residues. Germline CDR1 reads MNHEY; CDR2 reads SVGEGT. CDR3 region: CASSYLGGVYGYTF. DNA of the CDR3: TGTGCCAGCAGTTACTTGGGAGGTGTCTATGGCTACACCTTC.

The chain joins TRBV10-3 to TRBJ2-6; 11 nucleotides agree with TRBD1. The CDR3 covers 21 residues. V lost 6 bases and J lost 0; bases outside the gene matches: 16. Germline assignment: CDR1 ENHRY and CDR2 SYGVKD. As DNA, the CDR3 is TGTGCCATCAGCGCGAGGACAGGGGGCTCCTCTCTACTCTCTGGGGCCAACGTCCTGACTTTC. Its protein product is CAISARTGGSSLLSGANVLTF.

Ten or more counts support this clonotype. The rearrangement links TRBV12-3 or TRBV12-4 to TRBJ2-7; TRBD2 aligns across 8 bases. The V gene end was trimmed by 6 bases and the J gene end by 9 bases; junction bases not matched to a gene: 16. This CDR3 has 15 residues. DNA of the CDR3: TGTGCCAGCAGCCCCCTAGGAGCGGGAGAGTGGGTGCAGTACTTC. It yields the protein CASSPLGAGEWVQYF.

At least ten counts were recorded for this clonotype. V is TRBV28 and J is TRBJ2-6, with TRBD1 matching over 7 bases. V gave up 7 bases and J gave up 0 bases; unmatched junction bases: 9. This CDR3 contains 17 residues. Looked up from germline, CDR1 is MDHEN and CDR2 is SYDVKM. Written as DNA, the CDR3 is TGTGCCAGCACGCGACAGGGCCGACTCTCTGGGGCCAACGTCCTGACTTTC. This translates into CASTRQGRLSGANVLTF.

This clonotype was seen ten or more times. The chain carries TRBV6-1 and TRBJ1-2; TRBD1 agrees at 7 bases. The germline V gene encodes CDR1 MNHNS and CDR2 SASEGT. Trimming removed 6 bases from V and 5 bases from J; junction bases left unmatched: 12. This CDR3 spans 15 amino acids. CDR3 loop: CASSENRDSIYGYTF. CDR3 nucleotide sequence: TGTGCCAGCAGCGAAAACCGGGACAGCATTTATGGCTACACCTTC.

This clonotype was found a few times. The chain uses TRBV24-1 and TRBJ2-2, with D uncertain. Trimming removed 7 bases at V and 5 bases at J, with 7 bases between. There are 12 residues in the CDR3. The V gene's germline CDR1 is KGHDR and CDR2 SFDVKD. The DNA of the CDR3 is TGTGCCACCAGCGCAGAGACCGGGGAGCTGTTTTTT. Amino acids: CATSAETGELFF.

The chain uses TRBV28 and TRBJ2-7; unclear D gene. The CDR3 spans 11 residues. The germline gives CDR1 MDHEN, CDR2 SYDVKM. V lost 7 bases, J lost 3 bases, and 7 bases lay in between. As DNA, the CDR3 is TGTGCCAGCAATGGGAACTACGAGCAGTACTTC. The encoded protein is CASNGNYEQYF.

This clonotype was recorded many times. This chain connects TRBV28 to TRBJ2-7; TRBD1 matches at 9 bases. Germline V gives CDR1 MDHEN, CDR2 SYDVKM. This CDR3 has 14 residues. The junction had 5 bases not matched to a gene; V was cut back by 6 bases and J by 2 bases. The CDR3, as DNA: TGTGCCAGCAGCACGGACAGGGGTACCTACGAGCAGTACTTC. It is translated as CASSTDRGTYEQYF.